One sample yielded the 17 T cell receptor beta chains listed below, sequenced in a study of cytomegalovirus exposure and HLA in healthy donors. Researchers ran the PCR with 60 Vbeta and 13 Jbeta primers. The assay was immunoSEQ multiplex PCR, and TCRdb's table has in-frame clones only and misses some. Seen here are about 190,000 clones, approximately 82% observed once, and the top ten hold 1.5% to 2%. The sequenced sample consisted of PBMCs. The receptor set was obtained from a woman aged 18 to 35 in good health and CMV-seronegative.

This sequence joins TRBV19 and TRBJ2-7, with D possibly being TRBD2 (6 bases). Germline-derived CDR1 and CDR2 are LNHDA and SQIVND (reference sequence). V dropped 5 bases and J dropped 2 bases, with 7 bases sitting between them. The CDR3 loop spans 12 amino acids. CDR3 sequence reads: CASSPGAYEQYF. For the CDR3, the DNA is TGTGCCAGTAGTCCGGGGGCCTACGAGCAGTACTTC.

This chain connects TRBV25-1 to TRBJ1-1, with 7 bases matching TRBD1. Trimming cost V 3 bases and J 0 bases; bases outside gene matches: 7. The CDR3 totals 16 residues. Germline CDR1 MGHDK, CDR2 SYGVNS. CDR3 in amino acids: CASSEAATGMNTEAFF. The CDR3 DNA is TGTGCCAGCAGTGAGGCCGCGACAGGGATGAACACTGAAGCTTTCTTT.

This clone was seen a handful of times. The V call is TRBV4-3, the J call TRBJ2-2; a weak D match, TRBD1 (6 bases). The CDR3 runs to 13 residues. V lost 6 bases and J lost 6, with 11 bases in between. CDR1 LGHNA and CDR2 YSLEER come from the germline V gene. The CDR3 protein is CASRPPGAGELFF. CDR3 nucleotides: TGCGCCAGCAGACCGCCAGGGGCCGGGGAGCTGTTTTTT.

V gene TRBV27 combines with J gene TRBJ2-7, with 7 bases identical to TRBD2. The CDR3 is 15 amino acids. Germline V gene data show CDR1 as MNHEY and CDR2 as SMNVEV (reference sequence). V gave up 2 bases and J gave up 4 bases; unmatched junction bases: 8. The CDR3 sequence is CASSLSGVGWYEQYV. CDR3 bases: TGTGCCAGCAGTTTAAGCGGGGTTGGGTGGTACGAGCAGTACGTC.

The chain couples TRBV27 to TRBJ2-5; D unclear. The J call may be wrong; the DNA end is better matched by TRBJ2-7. Per the germline V gene, CDR1 is MNHEY and CDR2 is SMNVEV (reference sequence). There are 17 residues in the CDR3. CDR3: CASSSPDWGPSSYEQYF. The DNA of the CDR3 is TGTGCCAGCAGTTCACCCGACTGGGGTCCTAGCTCCTACGAGCAGTACTTC.

There are a few counts of this clone. The gene calls are TRBV19 and TRBJ1-1, with a possible D match to TRBD1 (6 bases). Trimming stripped 6 bases from V and 0 bases from J, with 11 bases between. Germline assignment: CDR1 LNHDA and CDR2 SQIVND (reference sequence). This CDR3 has 14 amino acids. The CDR3 coding sequence is TGTGCCAGTAGCCAGGGACATTTGAACACTGAAGCTTTCTTT. It specifies CASSQGHLNTEAFF.

The chain combines TRBV6-5 with TRBJ2-3; D unresolved. The CDR3 is 11 amino acids. The V end lost 5 bases, the J end lost 6 bases, and 6 bases lay between the germline ends. Germline V lookup: CDR1 MNHEY, CDR2 SVGAGI. The CDR3 DNA reads as TGTGCCAGCAGTACGGGTGATACGCAGTATTTT. Residues: CASSTGDTQYF.

The chain couples TRBV5-6 to TRBJ2-5; possible D gene TRBD2, 5 bases. Trimming shortened V by 2 bases and J by 1 base, and 9 bases separated the two germline ends. CDR1 is SGHDT, CDR2 YYEEEE, per germline. The CDR3 contains 14 residues. The CDR3 DNA is TGTGCCAGCAGCTTCCGGGGTGGCCAAGAGACCCAGTACTTC. This codes for CASSFRGGQETQYF.

This CDR3 reads CASSADLAYNYNEQFF. CDR3 nucleotide sequence: TGTGCCAGCAGCGCAGACCTAGCGTACAATTACAATGAGCAGTTCTTC. The V call is TRBV2, the J call TRBJ2-1; perhaps TRBD2 as D (6 bases). Germline CDR1 and CDR2: SNHLY and FYNNEI. The V and J ends lost 6 bases and 4 bases respectively, with 19 bases between them. This CDR3 is built from 16 residues.

The V and J genes are TRBV28 and TRBJ2-7; TRBD2 matches 11 bases. The CDR3 runs to 15 residues. Per germline, CDR1 MDHEN and CDR2 SYDVKM. After removal of 6 bases from V and 1 base from J, the junction contained 5 bases not matched to a gene. CDR3 sequence reads: CASRLAGGGSYEQYF. In DNA, the CDR3 is TGTGCCAGCAGGTTAGCGGGAGGGGGTTCCTACGAGCAGTACTTC.

J is TRBJ1-1 and V is TRBV6-6, with 8 nucleotides matching TRBD1. This CDR3 has 15 amino acids. V shed 3 bases and J 4 bases; nucleotides not matched to a gene: 7. Germline V gene lookup returns CDR1 MNHNY and CDR2 SVGAGI (reference sequence). The CDR3 sequence: CASSYLTGGITEAFF. CDR3 bases: TGTGCCAGCAGTTATTTAACAGGGGGTATCACTGAAGCTTTCTTT.

This clone showed up just a few times. The chain carries TRBV4-3 and TRBJ2-1, with D possibly TRBD2 on 6 matching bases. Germline-derived CDR1 and CDR2 are LGHNA and YSLEER. CDR3 size: 15 residues. The V end lost 0 bases, the J end lost 5 bases, and 11 bases lay between the germline ends. The CDR3 sequence is CASSQDFSSDNEQFF. CDR3 DNA: TGCGCCAGCAGCCAAGATTTTTCTAGCGACAATGAGCAGTTCTTC.

This chain connects TRBV7-2 to TRBJ2-7; possibly TRBD2 for D (5 bases). Trimming cost V 2 bases and J 2 bases, with 22 bases left between them. The CDR3 runs 18 residues. Germline V gives CDR1 SGHTA, CDR2 FQGNSA. In nucleotides, the CDR3 is TGTGCCAGCAGCTTACGGATGGATAATAGGGCGGGCGCCTACGAGCAGTACTTC. As protein: CASSLRMDNRAGAYEQYF.

The chain uses TRBV28 and TRBJ2-5; D unresolved. Matching the DNA end better, TRBJ2-7 makes the J call doubtful. The germline CDR1 and CDR2 sequences are MDHEN and SYDVKM. This CDR3 comprises 14 residues. CDR3 amino acids: CASIPRLRVPEQYF. DNA of the CDR3: TGTGCCAGCATCCCTCGTTTGCGCGTGCCCGAGCAGTACTTC.

The chain carries TRBV6-5 and TRBJ2-5, with no clear D. The J call may not be correct, given that the DNA end is closer to TRBJ2-7. CDR3 size: 15 residues. Germline V gives CDR1 MNHEY, CDR2 SVGAGI. CDR3 loop: CASSYSIDSSYEQYF. The CDR3 DNA follows: TGTGCCAGCAGTTACTCGATCGATTCCTCCTACGAGCAGTACTTC.

The chain has TRBV9 and TRBJ2-1; D is perhaps TRBD2 (6 bases). Per the germline V gene, CDR1 is SGDLS and CDR2 is YYNGEE. Between the trimmed V and J ends, which lost 4 bases and 9 bases, there was a span of 17 bases. The CDR3 totals 14 residues. DNA for the CDR3: TGTGCCAGCAGCAATATCGGGAGCGGTGGTGAGCAGTTCTTC. Its translation is CASSNIGSGGEQFF.

The chain carries TRBV11-3 and TRBJ2-5, with D tentatively TRBD2 (6 bases). There are 15 residues in the CDR3. Germline assignment: CDR1 SGHNT and CDR2 YENEEA. The V gene lost 2 bases and the J gene lost 5 bases, with 15 bases spanning the gap. The CDR3 reads CASSLRAGGGETQYF. In nucleotides, the CDR3 is TGTGCCAGCAGCTTAAGAGCGGGCGGCGGGGAGACCCAGTACTTC. The full variable domain, completed using reference TRBV11-3 and TRBJ2-5, is EAGVVQSPRYKIIEKKQPVAFWCNPISGHNTLYWYLQNLGQGPELLIRYENEEAVDDSQLPKDRFSAERLKGVDSTLKIQPAELGDSAVYLCASSLRAGGGETQYFGPGTRLLVL.